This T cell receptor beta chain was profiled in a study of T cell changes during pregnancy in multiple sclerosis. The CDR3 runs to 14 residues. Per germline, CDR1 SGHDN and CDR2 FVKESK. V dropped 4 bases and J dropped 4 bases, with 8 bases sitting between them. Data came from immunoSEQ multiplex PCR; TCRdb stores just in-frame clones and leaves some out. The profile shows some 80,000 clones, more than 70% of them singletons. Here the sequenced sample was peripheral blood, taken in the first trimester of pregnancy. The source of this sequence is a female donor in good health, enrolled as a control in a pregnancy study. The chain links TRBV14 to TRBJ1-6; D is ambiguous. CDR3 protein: CASSPTVYNSPLHF. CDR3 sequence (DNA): TGTGCCAGCAGCCCGACTGTATATAATTCACCCCTCCACTTT.